This TCR beta chain is from a study of response to subunit inactivated influenza vaccine. The study, taken as a whole, reports: After each seasonal influenza vaccination, few new T cells are recruited, the authors suggested.

In this sample, this clonotype turned up a few times. The target antigen is unknown. TCRdb reprocessed the RT-PCR reads with MiXCR, giving one entry per CDR3 protein. The table records about 800,000 distinct CDR3 sequences, around 20% of them present only once. This receptor was taken from a man aged 45-65 years who received an inactivated influenza vaccine. The specimen was PBMCs from blood, collected roughly 5 days after vaccination.

The CDR3, as DNA: TGTGCCAGCAGTTACGGGACAGGGTTAGGCGGGGAGCTGTTTTTT. This encodes CASSYGTGLGGELFF. The J gene is TRBJ2-2, the V gene TRBV6-2 or TRBV6-3, with 9 bases that match TRBD1. The CDR3 has 15 amino acids. Per germline, CDR1 MNHEY and CDR2 SVGEGT. The V segment lost 2 bases and the J segment 7 bases; nucleotides outside the gene matches: 5.